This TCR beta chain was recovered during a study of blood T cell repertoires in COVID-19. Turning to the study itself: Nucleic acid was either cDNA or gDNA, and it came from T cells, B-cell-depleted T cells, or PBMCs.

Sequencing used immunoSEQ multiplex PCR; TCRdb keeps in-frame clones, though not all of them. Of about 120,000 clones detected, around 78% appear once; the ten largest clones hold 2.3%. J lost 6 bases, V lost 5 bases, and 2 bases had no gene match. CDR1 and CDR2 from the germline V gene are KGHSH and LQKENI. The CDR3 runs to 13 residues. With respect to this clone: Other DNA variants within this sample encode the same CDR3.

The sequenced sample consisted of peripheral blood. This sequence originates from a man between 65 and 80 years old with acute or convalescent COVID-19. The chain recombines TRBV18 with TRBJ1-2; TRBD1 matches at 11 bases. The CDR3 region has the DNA TGTGCCAGCTCAAGGGGACAGGGGGATGGCTACACCTTC. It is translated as CASSRGQGDGYTF.